This is a list of T cell receptor beta chains from one sample in a study of regulatory T cells in long-lasting Graves disease. TCRdb re-called the multiplex PCR reads with MiXCR, one entry per CDR3 protein. The data contain hundreds of thousands of distinct CDR3 sequences, about 14% of them seen just once; the ten biggest clones take up 22%. Material: peripheral blood mononuclear cells (PBMCs), obtained at new diagnosis, from a patient treated with antithyroid drugs. These receptors originate from a female donor with Graves disease. CDR3s include the opening cysteine and the closing phenylalanine or tryptophan. Fields, in order: clone size, J gene, D gene, V gene, CDR3 length, CDR3 DNA, CDR3 protein. The D gene is left open where the match is weak. Size is omitted from some rows. Given values are once, few, many or a class for expanded clones.

clone_size: many
j_call: TRBJ2-1
d_call: -
v_call: TRBV12-3/TRBV12-4
cdr3_length: 15
cdr3_nt: TGTGCCAGCAGTTTTGGGACCGCTGTCTTGGCCGAGCAGTTCTTC
cdr3_aa: CASSFGTAVLAEQFF

clone_size: many
j_call: TRBJ2-1
d_call: TRBD2
v_call: TRBV12-3/TRBV12-4
cdr3_length: 15
cdr3_nt: TGTGCCAGCGCCTTGACTAGCCCCTTCCTTGATGAGCAGTTCTTC
cdr3_aa: CASALTSPFLDEQFF

clone_size: many
j_call: TRBJ1-5
d_call: TRBD1
v_call: TRBV7-9
cdr3_length: 14
cdr3_nt: TGTGCCAGCAGCTCGGGACAGCGCAATCAGCCCCAGCATTTT
cdr3_aa: CASSSGQRNQPQHF

clone_size: many
j_call: TRBJ2-5
d_call: -
v_call: TRBV7-7
cdr3_length: 15
cdr3_nt: TGTGCCAGCAGCTTAGGGGCGGCCCCGTCGAGGACCCAGTACTTC
cdr3_aa: CASSLGAAPSRTQYF

clone_size: -
j_call: TRBJ2-5
d_call: TRBD2
v_call: TRBV27
cdr3_length: 17
cdr3_nt: TGTGCCAGCAGTTTCGGACTAGCGGGGGGCAAGCAAGAGACCCAGTACTTC
cdr3_aa: CASSFGLAGGKQETQYF

clone_size: few
j_call: TRBJ2-1
d_call: TRBD2
v_call: TRBV12-3/TRBV12-4
cdr3_length: 18
cdr3_nt: TGTGCCAGCAGTTCGGGGGGGACTAGCGGGGGGGCGTTCGGTGAGCAGTTCTTC
cdr3_aa: CASSSGGTSGGAFGEQFF

clone_size: many
j_call: TRBJ2-5
d_call: TRBD2
v_call: TRBV20-1
cdr3_length: 14
cdr3_nt: TGCAGTGCGACTAGCGGGGGGGCCTCGGAGACCCAGTACTTC
cdr3_aa: CSATSGGASETQYF

clone_size: many
j_call: TRBJ2-7
d_call: -
v_call: TRBV5-6
cdr3_length: 13
cdr3_nt: TGTGCCAGCAGCTTTAGGTACCTCTACGAGCAGTACTTC
cdr3_aa: CASSFRYLYEQYF

clone_size: -
j_call: TRBJ1-1
d_call: -
v_call: TRBV5-1
cdr3_length: 15
cdr3_nt: TGCGCCAGCAGCCTCCTAGGACACGAGAACACTGAAGCTTTCTTT
cdr3_aa: CASSLLGHENTEAFF

clone_size: many
j_call: TRBJ1-2
d_call: -
v_call: TRBV27
cdr3_length: 13
cdr3_nt: TGTGCCAGCAGTTTAATTGGGGACTATGGCTACACCTTC
cdr3_aa: CASSLIGDYGYTF

clone_size: many
j_call: TRBJ2-3
d_call: -
v_call: TRBV4-1
cdr3_length: 13
cdr3_nt: TGCGCCAGCAGACCTCTCCACACAGATACGCAGTATTTT
cdr3_aa: CASRPLHTDTQYF

clone_size: many
j_call: TRBJ2-3
d_call: TRBD1
v_call: TRBV9
cdr3_length: 15
cdr3_nt: TGTGCCAGCACCGTTGGGACAGGGGTGTCAGATACGCAGTATTTT
cdr3_aa: CASTVGTGVSDTQYF

clone_size: few
j_call: TRBJ2-1
d_call: -
v_call: TRBV6-9
cdr3_length: 13
cdr3_nt: TGTGCCAGCAGTTACTTTGGGGACAATGAGCAGTTCTTC
cdr3_aa: CASSYFGDNEQFF

clone_size: -
j_call: TRBJ2-7
d_call: -
v_call: TRBV29-1
cdr3_length: 13
cdr3_nt: TGCAGCGTTGAGACTGGGACGAGCTACGAGCAGTACTTC
cdr3_aa: CSVETGTSYEQYF

clone_size: many
j_call: TRBJ2-1
d_call: TRBD2
v_call: TRBV7-3
cdr3_length: 16
cdr3_nt: TGTGCCAGCGCCCTGATGACTAGCGGGGCCTACAATGAGCAGTTCTTC
cdr3_aa: CASALMTSGAYNEQFF

clone_size: many
j_call: TRBJ2-1
d_call: -
v_call: TRBV7-9
cdr3_length: 15
cdr3_nt: TGTGCCAGCAGCTTAGATACGGACAGTTCCAGCCAAAAGTTCTTC
cdr3_aa: CASSLDTDSSSQKFF

clone_size: few
j_call: TRBJ2-7
d_call: -
v_call: TRBV11-2
cdr3_length: 15
cdr3_nt: TGTGCCAGCAGCTTAGGGCCTACTGACTCCTACGAGCAGTACTTC
cdr3_aa: CASSLGPTDSYEQYF

clone_size: few
j_call: TRBJ2-1
d_call: -
v_call: TRBV5-1
cdr3_length: 13
cdr3_nt: TGCGCCAGCAGCTTGAACAATGGGAATGAGCAGTTCTTC
cdr3_aa: CASSLNNGNEQFF

clone_size: -
j_call: TRBJ2-1
d_call: TRBD2
v_call: TRBV2
cdr3_length: 16
cdr3_nt: TGTGCCAGCAGGCGCACGGGTAGCGGGAGTGGGGATGAGCAGTTCTTC
cdr3_aa: CASRRTGSGSGDEQFF

clone_size: many
j_call: TRBJ1-1
d_call: -
v_call: TRBV10-1
cdr3_length: 14
cdr3_nt: TGCGCCAGCAGTGAGTCTGGCTTGAACACTGAAGCTTTCTTT
cdr3_aa: CASSESGLNTEAFF

clone_size: many
j_call: TRBJ1-2
d_call: -
v_call: TRBV6-1
cdr3_length: 14
cdr3_nt: TGTGCCAGCAGTCGGGACCAAGAGGGCTATGGCTACACCTTC
cdr3_aa: CASSRDQEGYGYTF

clone_size: -
j_call: TRBJ2-1
d_call: TRBD2
v_call: TRBV20-1
cdr3_length: 17
cdr3_nt: TGCAGTGCTAGAGATGGCAGCGGGAGGGGCCCCTACAATGAGCAGTTCTTC
cdr3_aa: CSARDGSGRGPYNEQFF

clone_size: -
j_call: TRBJ1-2
d_call: -
v_call: TRBV6-1
cdr3_length: 13
cdr3_nt: TGTGCCAGCAGTGAATTTCAACTGATCGGCTACACCTTC
cdr3_aa: CASSEFQLIGYTF

clone_size: many
j_call: TRBJ1-1
d_call: -
v_call: TRBV11-2
cdr3_length: 21
cdr3_nt: TGTGCCAGCAGCCCTGGGGGCTGGACGGAGACCACCTCAGAATTGAACACTGAAGCTTTCTTT
cdr3_aa: CASSPGGWTETTSELNTEAFF

clone_size: many
j_call: TRBJ2-2
d_call: -
v_call: TRBV12-3/TRBV12-4
cdr3_length: 22
cdr3_nt: TGTGCCAGCAGTTATCTTTTGGGACTGACGACCGCAGGGGGAGAGGGCACCGGGGAGCTGTTTTTT
cdr3_aa: CASSYLLGLTTAGGEGTGELFF

clone_size: many
j_call: TRBJ2-1
d_call: TRBD2
v_call: TRBV2
cdr3_length: 13
cdr3_nt: TGTGCCAGCAGTGCTAGCGGTTACAATGAGCAGTTCTTC
cdr3_aa: CASSASGYNEQFF

clone_size: many
j_call: TRBJ1-5
d_call: TRBD1
v_call: TRBV28
cdr3_length: 15
cdr3_nt: TGTGCCAGCAACACGAAGACAGGGAGCAATCAGCCCCAGCATTTT
cdr3_aa: CASNTKTGSNQPQHF

clone_size: -
j_call: TRBJ2-7
d_call: TRBD1
v_call: TRBV27
cdr3_length: 14
cdr3_nt: TGTGCCAGCAGTTCCCGACAGGGGGCCCACGAGCAGTACTTC
cdr3_aa: CASSSRQGAHEQYF

clone_size: many
j_call: TRBJ2-7
d_call: TRBD2
v_call: TRBV11-2
cdr3_length: 15
cdr3_nt: TGTGCCAGCAGTCCTCTAGCGGGAGCCATCTACGAGCAGTACTTC
cdr3_aa: CASSPLAGAIYEQYF

clone_size: many
j_call: TRBJ2-5
d_call: -
v_call: TRBV15
cdr3_length: 14
cdr3_nt: TGTGCCACCAGCAGAGATCGGTACCAAGAGACCCAGTACTTC
cdr3_aa: CATSRDRYQETQYF

clone_size: many
j_call: TRBJ2-5
d_call: -
v_call: TRBV29-1
cdr3_length: 12
cdr3_nt: TGCAGCGTAGGAGGGGGCGAGGAGACCCAGTACTTC
cdr3_aa: CSVGGGEETQYF

clone_size: many
j_call: TRBJ2-5
d_call: -
v_call: TRBV3-1
cdr3_length: 12
cdr3_nt: TGTGCCAGCAGCCAAGTCCAAGAGACCCAGTACTTC
cdr3_aa: CASSQVQETQYF

clone_size: many
j_call: TRBJ1-1
d_call: TRBD1
v_call: TRBV12-3/TRBV12-4
cdr3_length: 14
cdr3_nt: TGTGCCAGCAGATTTGGACAGGAGAACACTGAAGCTTTCTTT
cdr3_aa: CASRFGQENTEAFF

clone_size: many
j_call: TRBJ1-1
d_call: -
v_call: TRBV5-1
cdr3_length: 13
cdr3_nt: TGCGCCAGCAGCTGGAAACAGAACACTGAAGCTTTCTTT
cdr3_aa: CASSWKQNTEAFF

clone_size: many
j_call: TRBJ1-2
d_call: TRBD1
v_call: TRBV7-2
cdr3_length: 14
cdr3_nt: TGTGCCAGCAGCGCCCGGGACAGGGGGACGGGCTACACCTTC
cdr3_aa: CASSARDRGTGYTF